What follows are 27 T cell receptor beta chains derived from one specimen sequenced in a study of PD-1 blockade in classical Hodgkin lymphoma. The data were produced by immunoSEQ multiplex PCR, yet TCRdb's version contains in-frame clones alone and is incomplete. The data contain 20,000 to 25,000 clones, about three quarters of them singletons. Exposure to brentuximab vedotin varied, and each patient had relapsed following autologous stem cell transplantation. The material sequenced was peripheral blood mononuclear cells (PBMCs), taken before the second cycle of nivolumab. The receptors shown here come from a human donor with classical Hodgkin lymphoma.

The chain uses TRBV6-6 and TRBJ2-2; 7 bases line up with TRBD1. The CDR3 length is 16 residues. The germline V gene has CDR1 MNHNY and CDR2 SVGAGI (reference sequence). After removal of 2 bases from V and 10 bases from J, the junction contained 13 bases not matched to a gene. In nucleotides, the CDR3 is TGTGCCAGCAGTTACCAACAGGGGCTCCAAGCAGTGGAGCTGTTTTTT. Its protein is CASSYQQGLQAVELFF.

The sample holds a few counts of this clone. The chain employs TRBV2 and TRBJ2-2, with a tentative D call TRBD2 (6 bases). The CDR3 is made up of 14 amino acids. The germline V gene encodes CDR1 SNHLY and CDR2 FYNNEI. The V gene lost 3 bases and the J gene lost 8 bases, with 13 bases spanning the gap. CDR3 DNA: TGTGCCAGCAGTGAGACGGGACTCCCTGGGGAGCTGTTTTTT. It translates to CASSETGLPGELFF.

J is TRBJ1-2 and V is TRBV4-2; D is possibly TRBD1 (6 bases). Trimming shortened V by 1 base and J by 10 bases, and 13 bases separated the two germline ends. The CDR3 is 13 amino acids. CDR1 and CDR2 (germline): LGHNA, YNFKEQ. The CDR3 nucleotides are TGTGCCAGCAGCCAAGTGGAAGGACAGCTCTACACCTTC. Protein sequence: CASSQVEGQLYTF.

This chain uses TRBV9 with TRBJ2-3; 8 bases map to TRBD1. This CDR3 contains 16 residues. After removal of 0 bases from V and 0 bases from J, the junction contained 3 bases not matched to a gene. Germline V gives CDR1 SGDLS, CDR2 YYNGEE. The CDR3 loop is CASSVGHRGSTDTQYF. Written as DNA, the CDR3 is TGTGCCAGCAGCGTAGGCCACAGGGGGAGCACAGATACGCAGTATTTT.

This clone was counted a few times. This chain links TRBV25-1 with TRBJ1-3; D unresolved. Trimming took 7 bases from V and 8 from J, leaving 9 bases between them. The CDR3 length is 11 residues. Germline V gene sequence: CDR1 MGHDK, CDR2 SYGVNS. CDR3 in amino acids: CASKFGDTIYF. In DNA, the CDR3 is TGTGCCAGCAAATTTGGTGACACCATATATTTT.

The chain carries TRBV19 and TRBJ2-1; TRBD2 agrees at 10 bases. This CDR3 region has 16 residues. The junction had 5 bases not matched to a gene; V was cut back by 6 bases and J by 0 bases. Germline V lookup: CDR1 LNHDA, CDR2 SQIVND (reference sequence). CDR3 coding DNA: TGTGCCAGTAGACCACTAGCGGGATACTCCTACAATGAGCAGTTCTTC. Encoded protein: CASRPLAGYSYNEQFF.

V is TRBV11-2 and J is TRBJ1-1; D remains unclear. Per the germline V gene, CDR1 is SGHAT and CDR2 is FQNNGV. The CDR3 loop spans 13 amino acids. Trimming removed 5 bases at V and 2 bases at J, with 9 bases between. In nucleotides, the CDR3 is TGTGCCAGCAGCCCCAGTAAAAACACTGAAGCTTTCTTT. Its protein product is CASSPSKNTEAFF. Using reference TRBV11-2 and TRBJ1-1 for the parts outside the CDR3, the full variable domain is EAGVAQSPRYKIIEKRQSVAFWCNPISGHATLYWYQQILGQGPKLLIQFQNNGVVDDSQLPKDRFSAERLKGVDSTLKIQPAKLEDSAVYLCASSPSKNTEAFFGQGTRLTVV.

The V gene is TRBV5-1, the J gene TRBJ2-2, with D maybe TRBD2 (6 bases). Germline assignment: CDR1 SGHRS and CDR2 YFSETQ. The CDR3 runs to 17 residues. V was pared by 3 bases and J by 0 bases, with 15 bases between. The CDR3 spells CASSWAGLGTNTGELFF. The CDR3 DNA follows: TGCGCCAGCAGCTGGGCGGGACTCGGTACGAACACCGGGGAGCTGTTTTTT.

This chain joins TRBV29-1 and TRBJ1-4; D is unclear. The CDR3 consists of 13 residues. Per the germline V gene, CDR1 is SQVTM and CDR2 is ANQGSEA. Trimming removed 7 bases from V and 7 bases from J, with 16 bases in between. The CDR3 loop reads CSGGNYSSEKLFF. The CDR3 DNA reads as TGCAGCGGCGGGAACTACTCGAGTGAAAAACTGTTTTTT. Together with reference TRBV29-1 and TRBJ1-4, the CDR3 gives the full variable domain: SAVISQKPSRDICQRGTSLTIQCQVDSQVTMMFWYRQQPGQSLTLIATANQGSEATYESGFVIDKFPISRPNLTFSTLTVSNMSPEDSSIYLCSGGNYSSEKLFFGSGTQLSVL.

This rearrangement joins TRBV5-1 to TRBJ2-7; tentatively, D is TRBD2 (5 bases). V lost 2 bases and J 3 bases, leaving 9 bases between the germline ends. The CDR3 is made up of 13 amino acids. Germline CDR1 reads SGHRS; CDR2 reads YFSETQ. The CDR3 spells CASSFSRGYEQYF. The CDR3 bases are TGCGCCAGCAGCTTTTCTCGGGGCTACGAGCAGTACTTC.

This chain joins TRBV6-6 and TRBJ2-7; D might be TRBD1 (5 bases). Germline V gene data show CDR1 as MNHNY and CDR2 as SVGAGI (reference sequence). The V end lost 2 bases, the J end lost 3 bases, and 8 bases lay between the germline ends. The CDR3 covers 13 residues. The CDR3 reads CASSYPGFYEQYF. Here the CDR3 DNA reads TGTGCCAGCAGTTACCCAGGGTTCTACGAGCAGTACTTC.

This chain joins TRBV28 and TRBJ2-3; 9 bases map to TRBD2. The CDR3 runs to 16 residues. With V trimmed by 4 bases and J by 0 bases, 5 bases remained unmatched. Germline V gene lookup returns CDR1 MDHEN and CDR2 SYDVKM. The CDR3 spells CASSSIAGASTDTQYF. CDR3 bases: TGTGCCAGCAGTTCGATAGCGGGGGCTAGCACAGATACGCAGTATTTT.

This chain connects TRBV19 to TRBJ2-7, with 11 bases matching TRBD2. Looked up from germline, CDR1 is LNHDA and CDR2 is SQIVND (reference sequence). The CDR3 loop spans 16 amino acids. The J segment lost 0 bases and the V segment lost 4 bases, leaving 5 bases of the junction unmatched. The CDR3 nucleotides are TGTGCCAGTAGTAGGGGGACTAGCGGCGACTCCTACGAGCAGTACTTC. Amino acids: CASSRGTSGDSYEQYF.

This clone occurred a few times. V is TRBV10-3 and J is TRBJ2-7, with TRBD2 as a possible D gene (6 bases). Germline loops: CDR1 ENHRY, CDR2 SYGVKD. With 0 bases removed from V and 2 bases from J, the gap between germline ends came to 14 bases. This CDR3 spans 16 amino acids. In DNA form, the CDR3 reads TGTGCCATCAGTGAGTCGGCGGGAAACGACGCCTACGAGCAGTACTTC. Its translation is CAISESAGNDAYEQYF.

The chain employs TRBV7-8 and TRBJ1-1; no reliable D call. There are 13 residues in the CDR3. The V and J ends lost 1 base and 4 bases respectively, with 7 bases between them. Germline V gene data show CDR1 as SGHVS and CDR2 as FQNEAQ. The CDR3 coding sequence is TGTGCCAGCAGCTTAGGGGGAGGCACTGAAGCTTTCTTT. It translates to CASSLGGGTEAFF.

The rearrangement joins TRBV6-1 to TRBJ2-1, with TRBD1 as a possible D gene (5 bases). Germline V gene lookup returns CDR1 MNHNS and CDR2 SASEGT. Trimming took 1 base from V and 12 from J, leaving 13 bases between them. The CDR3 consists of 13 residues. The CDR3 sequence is CASSEVGQGSQFF. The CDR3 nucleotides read TGTGCCAGCAGTGAAGTAGGCCAGGGTTCGCAGTTCTTC.

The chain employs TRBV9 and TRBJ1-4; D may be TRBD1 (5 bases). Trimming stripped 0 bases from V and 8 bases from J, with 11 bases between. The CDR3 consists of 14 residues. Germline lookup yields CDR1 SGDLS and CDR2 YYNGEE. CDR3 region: CASSVGQGGEKLFF. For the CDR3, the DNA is TGTGCCAGCAGCGTAGGCCAGGGAGGGGAAAAACTGTTTTTT.

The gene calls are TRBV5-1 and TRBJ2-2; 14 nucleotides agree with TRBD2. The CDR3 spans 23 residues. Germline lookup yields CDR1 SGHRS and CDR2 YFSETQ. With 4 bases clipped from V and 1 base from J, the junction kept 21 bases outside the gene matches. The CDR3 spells CASSGIGRGTSGSYLLNTGELFF. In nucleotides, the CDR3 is TGCGCCAGCAGCGGAATCGGTCGGGGGACTAGCGGGAGTTACCTTTTGAACACCGGGGAGCTGTTTTTT.

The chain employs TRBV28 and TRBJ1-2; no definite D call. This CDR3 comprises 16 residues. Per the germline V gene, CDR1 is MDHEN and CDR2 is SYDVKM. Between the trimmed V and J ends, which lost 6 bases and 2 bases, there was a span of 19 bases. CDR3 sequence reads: CASSERADQKNYGYTF. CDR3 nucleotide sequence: TGTGCCAGCAGCGAGAGGGCTGATCAAAAAAACTATGGCTACACCTTC.

The CDR3 bases are TGTGCCAGCAGCGCCGGGACTAGCGGTTACAATGAGCAGTTCTTC. Translated, it gives CASSAGTSGYNEQFF. J is TRBJ2-1 and V is TRBV7-9; 11 nucleotides match TRBD2. V shed 5 bases and J 4 bases; nucleotides not matched to a gene: 4. The CDR3 is 15 residues long. CDR1 is SEHNR and CDR2 is FQNEAQ in the germline V gene (reference sequence).

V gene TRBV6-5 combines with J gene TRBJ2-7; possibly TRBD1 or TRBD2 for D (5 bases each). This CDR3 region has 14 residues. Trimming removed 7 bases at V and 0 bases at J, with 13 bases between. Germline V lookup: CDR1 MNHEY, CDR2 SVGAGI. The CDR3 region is CASIQWGSSYEQYF. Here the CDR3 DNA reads TGTGCCAGCATCCAGTGGGGGAGCTCCTACGAGCAGTACTTC.

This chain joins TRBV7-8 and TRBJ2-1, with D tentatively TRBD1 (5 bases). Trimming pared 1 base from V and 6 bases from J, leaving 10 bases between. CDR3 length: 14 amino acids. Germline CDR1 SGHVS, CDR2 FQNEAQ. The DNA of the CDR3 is TGTGCCAGCAGCTTAGGCAGGGTGGCCAATGAGCAGTTCTTC. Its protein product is CASSLGRVANEQFF. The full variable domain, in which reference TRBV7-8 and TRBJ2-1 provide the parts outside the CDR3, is GAGVSQSPRYKVAKRGQDVALRCDPISGHVSLFWYQQALGQGPEFLTYFQNEAQLDKSGLPSDRFFAERPEGSVSTLKIQRTQQEDSAVYLCASSLGRVANEQFFGPGTRLTVL.

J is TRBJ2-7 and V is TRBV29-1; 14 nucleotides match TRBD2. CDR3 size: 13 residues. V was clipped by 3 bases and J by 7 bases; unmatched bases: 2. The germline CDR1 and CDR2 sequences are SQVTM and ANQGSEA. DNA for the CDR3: TGCAGCGTTGAGGGACTAGCGGGAGTAGAGCAGTACTTC. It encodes CSVEGLAGVEQYF.

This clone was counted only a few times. The CDR3, as DNA: TGTGCCAGCAGCTTCCCGGGACAGGGCTCCTACGAGCAGTACTTC. Translating it yields CASSFPGQGSYEQYF. This chain connects TRBV5-4 to TRBJ2-7, with 9 bases matching TRBD1. The germline gives CDR1 SGHNT, CDR2 YYREEE (reference sequence). The J segment lost 0 bases and the V segment lost 2 bases, leaving 3 bases of the junction unmatched. The CDR3 sequence is 15 residues long.

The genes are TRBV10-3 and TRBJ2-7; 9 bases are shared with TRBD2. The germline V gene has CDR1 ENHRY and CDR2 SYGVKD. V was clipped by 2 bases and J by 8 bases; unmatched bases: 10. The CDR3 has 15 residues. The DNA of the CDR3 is TGTGCCATCAGTGAGCTAGCGGGGCCTCTCCGACAGCAGTACTTC. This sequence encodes CAISELAGPLRQQYF.

The CDR3 region is CASSFAGTGLYEQYF. CDR3 nucleotide sequence: TGTGCCAGCAGTTTCGCCGGGACAGGACTATACGAGCAGTACTTC. The chain links TRBV27 to TRBJ2-7; 8 bases fit TRBD1. Trimming took 3 bases from V and 4 from J; bases not matched to a gene: 8. Germline V gene data show CDR1 as MNHEY and CDR2 as SMNVEV (reference sequence). CDR3 length: 15 amino acids.

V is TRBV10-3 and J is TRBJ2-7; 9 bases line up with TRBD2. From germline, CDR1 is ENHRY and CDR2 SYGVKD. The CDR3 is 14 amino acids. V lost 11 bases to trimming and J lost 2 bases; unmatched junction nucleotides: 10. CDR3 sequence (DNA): TGTGCCTCCGGAGATAGCGGGAGAACCTACGAGCAGTACTTC. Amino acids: CASGDSGRTYEQYF.